This T cell receptor beta chain was identified during a study of shared clonotypes between healthy human individuals. Study-level background: The study enrolled a couple of women and three men aged 18 to 49.

This CDR3 spans 14 amino acids. From germline, CDR1 is MNHNS and CDR2 SASEGT. The J segment lost 5 bases and the V segment lost 6 bases, leaving 6 bases of the junction unmatched. Assay: immunoSEQ multiplex PCR; the TCRdb copy retains only in-frame clones and omits some. The sample records about 2.4 million clones, about 92% being singletons. There were no recent acute infections or vaccinations among the donors, who were healthy HIV-negative adults. The clonotype comes from a young man in good health. The chain couples TRBV6-1 to TRBJ1-5, with 8 bases identical to TRBD1. Sequenced material: naive CD4+ T cells sorted from blood. Subset of the sample: CD45RA+ positively selected. The CDR3 is CASRLDRGYQPQHF. CDR3 DNA: TGTGCCAGCAGATTAGACAGGGGATATCAGCCCCAGCATTTT.